Listed below are T cell receptor beta chains from one sample, sequenced in a study of blood T cell repertoires in COVID-19. Measured with immunoSEQ multiplex PCR; TCRdb has only the in-frame clones, and not every one. The sample contains approximately 280,000 clones, 85% of which appear only once. The sequencing sample was made of peripheral blood. The receptors stem from a man in his fifties with active or convalescent COVID-19. Both conserved end residues are part of each CDR3. The order of the fields is J gene, clone size, V gene, D gene, CDR3 protein, CDR3 DNA. D genes are given only for firm matches. A row's size may be missing; if present it is once, few, many or a size class.

>TRBJ1-5|.|TRBV28|.
CASSFAMGLVAQHF
TGTGCCAGCAGTTTTGCCATGGGGCTCGTGGCCCAGCATTTT
>TRBJ2-7|.|TRBV3-1/TRBV3-2|TRBD2
CASSPSGGLIYEQYF
TGTGCCAGCAGTCCATCGGGGGGGCTTATCTACGAGCAGTACTTC
>TRBJ2-1|.|TRBV28|TRBD2
CASSQLAGGSYNEQFF
TGTGCCAGCAGTCAACTAGCGGGAGGGTCCTACAATGAGCAGTTCTTC
>TRBJ2-2|.|TRBV18|.
CASSPLMRTSANTGELFF
TGTGCCAGCTCACCTCTTATGCGGACAAGCGCGAACACCGGGGAGCTGTTTTTT
>TRBJ2-5|.|TRBV9|TRBD1
CASSGGTGGIAETQYF
TGTGCCAGCAGCGGTGGGACAGGGGGCATTGCAGAGACCCAGTACTTC
>TRBJ2-7|few|TRBV6-2/TRBV6-3|TRBD2
CASSSRPRGSGYTYEQYF
TGTGCCAGCAGTTCCCGCCCTAGGGGTAGCGGGTACACCTACGAGCAGTACTTC
>TRBJ2-3|.|TRBV11-3|.
CASSKRGDTQYF
TGTGCCAGCAGCAAACGGGGGGATACGCAGTATTTT
>TRBJ1-1|.|TRBV10-2|.
CASSDIRRAFF
TGCGCCAGCAGTGACATCAGGAGGGCTTTCTTT
>TRBJ2-5|.|TRBV7-3|TRBD1
CASSLTGTGGLVETQYF
TGTGCCAGCAGCTTAACTGGGACAGGGGGTTTGGTAGAGACCCAGTACTTC
>TRBJ1-2|.|TRBV6-5|.
CASSHRVREPYGYTF
TGTGCCAGCAGCCACCGGGTCCGGGAGCCATATGGCTACACCTTC
>TRBJ1-2|.|TRBV27|TRBD1
CASSLSTGLDGYTF
TGTGCCAGCAGTTTATCGACAGGGCTGGATGGCTACACCTTC
>TRBJ1-1|once|TRBV4-2|.
CASSQHMNTEAFF
TGTGCCAGCAGCCAACACATGAACACTGAAGCTTTCTTT
>TRBJ1-4|once|TRBV6-4|TRBD1
CASSSGQGRRATNEKLFF
TGTGCCAGCAGCTCGGGACAGGGAAGGAGGGCAACTAATGAAAAACTGTTTTTT
>TRBJ2-3|few|TRBV5-3|TRBD1
CVRSLDRGTADTQYF
TGTGTCAGAAGCTTGGACAGGGGTACGGCGGATACGCAGTATTTT
>TRBJ2-3|.|TRBV4-3|.
CASSPSGSGTDTQYF
TGCGCCAGCAGCCCCAGCGGGTCTGGCACAGATACGCAGTATTTT
>TRBJ1-5|.|TRBV4-1|.
CASSQGWRDNQPQHF
TGCGCCAGCAGCCAGGGGTGGAGGGACAATCAGCCCCAGCATTTT
>TRBJ2-5|.|TRBV6-2/TRBV6-3|.
CASSLNRARGQETQYF
TGTGCCAGCAGCCTTAACAGGGCGAGAGGGCAAGAGACCCAGTACTTC
>TRBJ2-1|.|TRBV3-1/TRBV3-2|.
CASSQETTADPYNEQFF
TGTGCCAGCAGCCAAGAGACGACAGCCGATCCCTACAATGAGCAGTTCTTC
>TRBJ1-1|.|TRBV5-1|.
CASRGGMEAFF
TGCGCCAGCAGAGGGGGAATGGAAGCTTTCTTT
>TRBJ2-3|.|TRBV5-5|.
CASSFSGPSTDTQYF
TGTGCCAGCAGCTTCTCAGGCCCTAGCACAGATACGCAGTATTTT
>TRBJ1-2|.|TRBV27|.
CASSPQGGINYGYTF
TGTGCCAGCTCCCCACAGGGCGGTATTAACTATGGCTACACCTTC
>TRBJ2-3|.|TRBV24-1|TRBD2
CATSDRGAGGTDTQYF
TGTGCCACCAGTGATCGTGGGGCGGGAGGGACAGATACGCAGTATTTT